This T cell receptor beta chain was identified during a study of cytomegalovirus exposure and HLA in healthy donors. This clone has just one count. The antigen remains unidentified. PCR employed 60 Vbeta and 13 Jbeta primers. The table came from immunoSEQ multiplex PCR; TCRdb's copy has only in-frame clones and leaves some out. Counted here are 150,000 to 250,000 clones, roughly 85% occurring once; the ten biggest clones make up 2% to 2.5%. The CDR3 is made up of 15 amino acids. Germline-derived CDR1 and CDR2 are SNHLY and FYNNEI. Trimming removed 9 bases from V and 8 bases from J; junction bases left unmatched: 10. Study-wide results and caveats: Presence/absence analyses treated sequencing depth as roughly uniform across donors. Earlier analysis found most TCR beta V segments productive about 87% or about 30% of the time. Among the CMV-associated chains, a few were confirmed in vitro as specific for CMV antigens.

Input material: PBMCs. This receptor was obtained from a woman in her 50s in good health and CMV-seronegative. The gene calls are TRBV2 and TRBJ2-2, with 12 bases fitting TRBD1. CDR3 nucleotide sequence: TGTGCCAGTAACCGGGACAGGGGGCGCGGGGGGGAGCTGTTTTTT. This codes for CASNRDRGRGGELFF.